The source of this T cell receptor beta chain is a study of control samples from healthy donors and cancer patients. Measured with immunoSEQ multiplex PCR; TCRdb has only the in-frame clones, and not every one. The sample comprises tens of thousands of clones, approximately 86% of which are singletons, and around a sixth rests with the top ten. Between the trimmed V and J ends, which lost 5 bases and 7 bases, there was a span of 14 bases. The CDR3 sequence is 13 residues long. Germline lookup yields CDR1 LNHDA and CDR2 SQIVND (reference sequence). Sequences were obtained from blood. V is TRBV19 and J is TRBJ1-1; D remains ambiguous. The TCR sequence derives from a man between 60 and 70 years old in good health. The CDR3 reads CASSHPTMREAFF. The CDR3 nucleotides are TGTGCCAGTAGTCACCCCACCATGCGTGAAGCTTTCTTT.